The sequence of this T cell receptor (beta chain) was determined in a study of blood T cell repertoires in COVID-19. The wider study: The United States, Italy and Spain supplied acute and convalescent COVID-19 samples.

Sequencing was performed with immunoSEQ multiplex PCR; in TCRdb, only in-frame clones are kept and a portion is missing. The data hold 200,000 to 250,000 clones, with around four fifths observed a single time. This CDR3 has 14 amino acids. V was shortened by 6 bases and J by 7 bases, with 16 bases between the two germline ends. Germline CDR1 reads MNHEY; CDR2 reads SMNVEV (reference sequence). The chain combines TRBV27 with TRBJ1-3; D is possibly TRBD1 (5 bases). The material sequenced was peripheral blood. The receptor's source is a woman older than 75 with COVID-19, enrolled during active disease. The CDR3 DNA reads as TGTGCCAGCAGACGGGACTCTTCCAGGAACACCATATATTTT. Its translation is CASRRDSSRNTIYF.